A selection of T cell receptor beta chains follows, all from one sample in a study of cytomegalovirus exposure and HLA in healthy donors. Using immunoSEQ multiplex PCR, the repertoire was profiled, and TCRdb retains in-frame clones only, with some absent. The sample records about 160,000 clones, approximately 86% being singletons. The sample taken for sequencing was PBMCs. The receptors here all came from a young woman in good health and CMV-seronegative. Both conserved end residues are part of each CDR3. A D gene is named only where the DNA matches it firmly. Expanded clones get a size class; other rows say once, few or many, or leave the size out.

j_call clone_size v_call d_call cdr3_aa cdr3_nt
TRBJ2-7 NA TRBV4-1 TRBD1 CASSQVPGTGLYEQYF TGCGCCAGCAGCCAAGTTCCCGGGACAGGACTATACGAGCAGTACTTC
TRBJ1-4 few TRBV28 NA CASSSGDEKLFF TGTGCCAGCAGCTCAGGGGATGAAAAACTGTTTTTT
TRBJ2-7 once TRBV2 TRBD2 CASSRGLAGAYEQYF TGTGCCAGCAGTCGCGGACTAGCGGGGGCGTACGAGCAGTACTTC
TRBJ2-7 NA TRBV4-2 TRBD2 CASSQEPSGSGREQYF TGTGCCAGCAGCCAAGAACCTAGCGGGAGTGGAAGGGAGCAGTACTTC
TRBJ1-5 NA TRBV5-6 NA CASSLMFRGPQHF TGTGCCAGCAGCTTGATGTTCCGGGGTCCCCAGCATTTT
TRBJ2-3 once TRBV18 NA CASSPSERPSTDTQYF TGTGCCAGCTCACCTTCCGAGCGGCCTAGCACAGATACGCAGTATTTT
TRBJ2-2 NA TRBV5-5 NA CASSLQNTGELFF TGTGCCAGCAGCTTGCAGAACACCGGGGAGCTGTTTTTT
TRBJ2-7 NA TRBV6-5 NA CASSTSRVHEQYF TGTGCCAGCAGCACTTCCAGGGTCCACGAGCAGTACTTC
TRBJ2-7 NA TRBV6-1 TRBD2 CASSEPGLAGSYEQYF TGTGCCAGCAGTGAGCCGGGACTAGCGGGTTCCTACGAGCAGTACTTC
TRBJ2-7 NA TRBV28 TRBD2 CASGGLAERYEQYF TGTGCCAGCGGGGGACTAGCCGAACGCTACGAGCAGTACTTC
TRBJ2-4 NA TRBV19 TRBD2 CASSPAGELAGEGIQYF TGTGCCAGTAGCCCGGCAGGGGAACTAGCGGGAGAGGGGATTCAGTACTTC